The source of this T cell receptor (beta chain) is a study of spatial heterogeneity in lung cancer. Study in general: The donor group consisted of approximately 77 patients who had untreated, early-stage non-small cell lung cancer. Study-wide points: The appearance of ubiquitous expanded tumor TCRs in blood was greater at resection than follow-up.

The time point: blood at routine non-recurrence follow-up after resection. Sequencing of whole RNA from tumor, nontumor lung or frozen PBMC involved no sorting. Germline V CDR1 and CDR2: WNHNN, SYGVQD (reference sequence). The CDR3 extends over 11 residues, inclusive of both ends. Using its own MiXCR run on the 5' RACE reads, TCRdb lists one record per CDR3 protein. There are 95,000 to 120,000 distinct CDR3 sequences in the sample; 10% to 12% occur only once, and 20% to 25% lies in the top ten. This clonotype turned up a few times. Antigen: not known. This CDR3 is missing its conserved last phenylalanine or tryptophan, likely due to a read error. The limits of the CDR3 on the DNA are not certain, so only TCRdb's listed CDR3 is given.

This rearrangement joins TRBV10-1 to TRBJ2-5. The source of this sequence is a female donor with early-stage non-small cell lung cancer. The source was PBMCs, collected at follow-up. The CDR3: CASSERQPIYS.